This TCR beta chain was identified in a study of response to subunit inactivated influenza vaccine. Using its own MiXCR run on the RT-PCR reads, TCRdb lists one record per CDR3 protein. Of about 160,000 distinct CDR3 sequences listed, roughly a tenth are singletons. Points on this clonotype: This may be a read error: a much more frequent sequence differs by one nucleotide.

The germline V gene has CDR1 SGHAT and CDR2 FQNNGV. The CDR3 contains 16 residues. The V and J ends lost 4 bases and 1 base, in that order; junction bases with no gene match: 8. Sample: non-naive T cells sorted from PBMCs, taken more than 35 days after vaccination. This chain uses TRBV11-2 with TRBJ1-1, with 8 bases matching TRBD1. This TCR derives from a man aged 45-65 years who received an inactivated influenza vaccine. The CDR3 sequence: CASSSSRGRGNTEAFF. DNA of the CDR3: TGTGCCAGCAGCTCAAGCAGGGGGCGAGGGAACACTGAAGCTTTCTTT.